The 28 T cell receptor beta chains below all came from one sample that was sequenced in a study of memory CD4+ T cells and cytomegalovirus serostatus. Single viable CD3+CD4+CD8-CD45RO+ cells were sorted as the memory CD4+ T cells. Assay: immunoSEQ multiplex PCR; the TCRdb copy retains only in-frame clones and omits some. The data contain 35,000 to 50,000 clones, 65% to 85% of them singletons. The sequenced sample consisted of memory CD4+ T cells from blood. These receptors originate from an adult in good health and CMV-seronegative.

This chain uses TRBV14 with TRBJ2-3, with D uncertain. Trimming removed 5 bases from V and 5 bases from J, with 11 bases in between. This CDR3 has 13 amino acids. From germline, CDR1 is SGHDN and CDR2 FVKESK. The CDR3, as DNA: TGTGCCAGCAGCTCCCTGGACGGAGATACGCAGTATTTT. Amino acids: CASSSLDGDTQYF.

The rearrangement joins TRBV7-6 to TRBJ2-5; 8 bases map to TRBD2. V lost 5 bases to trimming and J lost 2 bases; unmatched junction nucleotides: 7. Germline CDR1 and CDR2: SGHVS and FNYEAQ. This CDR3 has 15 amino acids. The CDR3: CASSPLSGKQETQYF. Written as DNA, the CDR3 is TGTGCCAGCAGCCCCCTTAGCGGGAAACAAGAGACCCAGTACTTC.

The rearrangement uses TRBV7-2 and TRBJ2-7; 7 bases are a match to TRBD1. Germline CDR1 SGHTA, CDR2 FQGNSA. The CDR3 is made up of 13 amino acids. V shed 8 bases and J 6 bases; nucleotides not matched to a gene: 10. The CDR3 DNA reads TGTGCCAGCGGCACCAACAGGGGACGCGAGCAGTACTTC. This gives the protein CASGTNRGREQYF.

The CDR3 protein is CASSFQGRGSPEAFF. The CDR3 bases are TGTGCCAGCAGTTTTCAGGGCAGGGGTTCCCCTGAAGCTTTCTTT. This sequence joins TRBV28 and TRBJ1-1; tentative D call: TRBD1 (6 bases). CDR1 MDHEN and CDR2 SYDVKM come from the germline V gene. The V and J ends lost 3 bases and 6 bases respectively, with 17 bases between them. The length of the CDR3 is 15 residues. The complete variable domain, with remaining parts taken from reference TRBV28 and TRBJ1-1, reads DVKVTQSSRYLVKRTGEKVFLECVQDMDHENMFWYRQDPGLGLRLIYFSYDVKMKEKGDIPEGYSVSREKKERFSLILESASTNQTSMYLCASSFQGRGSPEAFFGQGTRLTVV.

The rearrangement links TRBV6-1 to TRBJ2-5; D is undetermined. Germline assignment: CDR1 MNHNS and CDR2 SASEGT. The CDR3 has 14 amino acids. V lost 7 bases to trimming and J lost 2 bases, with 14 bases between them. The DNA for the CDR3 is TGTGCCAGCACCCGAGGCAGGCCGCAAGAGACCCAGTACTTC. It translates to CASTRGRPQETQYF.

The chain is built from TRBV7-2 and TRBJ1-4, with TRBD1 identical over 7 bases. Per germline, CDR1 SGHTA and CDR2 FQGNSA. V shed 4 bases, J shed 13 bases, and the junction held 12 bases outside the gene matches. This CDR3 has 14 amino acids. This CDR3 reads CASSSQFNRGGLFF. In DNA, the CDR3 is TGTGCCAGCAGCTCCCAATTTAACAGGGGCGGACTGTTTTTT.

The genes are TRBV19 and TRBJ1-6; D is unresolved. Deletions cut 1 base from V and 5 bases from J, with 3 bases between. This CDR3 has 13 amino acids. Germline CDR1 and CDR2: LNHDA and SQIVND (reference sequence). The CDR3 DNA sequence: TGTGCCAGTAGTATAGGAAATAATTCACCCCTCCACTTT. Its protein is CASSIGNNSPLHF.

This chain joins TRBV30 and TRBJ1-5, with D possibly matching TRBD1 (6 bases). CDR1 is GTSNPN and CDR2 is SVGIG in the germline V gene (reference sequence). Trimming removed 0 bases at V and 7 bases at J, with 16 bases between. This CDR3 is 15 amino acids long. This chain's CDR3 is CAWSVAGGEEQPQHF. The CDR3 DNA reads TGTGCCTGGAGTGTAGCGGGGGGCGAGGAACAGCCCCAGCATTTT.

This chain's CDR3 is CASSLSPGQGGGNTIYF. The CDR3 bases are TGTGCCAGCAGTTTATCTCCGGGACAGGGGGGCGGAAACACCATATATTTT. This rearrangement joins TRBV27 to TRBJ1-3; 11 bases fit TRBD1. CDR3 size: 17 residues. The J segment lost 4 bases and the V segment lost 0 bases, leaving 5 bases of the junction unmatched. Germline CDR1 is MNHEY and CDR2 is SMNVEV (reference sequence).

The chain carries TRBV9 and TRBJ2-3; 10 nucleotides align to TRBD2. The CDR3 sequence is 14 residues long. Germline V lookup: CDR1 SGDLS, CDR2 YYNGEE. V was clipped by 0 bases and J by 5 bases; unmatched bases: 0. The CDR3 DNA follows: TGTGCCAGCAGCGTAGGGACTAGCGGAGATACGCAGTATTTT. It is translated as CASSVGTSGDTQYF.

The chain is built from TRBV4-1 and TRBJ1-3; weak D call: TRBD1 (5 bases). Trimming cost V 0 bases and J 4 bases, with 16 bases left between them. The CDR3 length is 17 residues. Germline CDR1 reads MGHRA; CDR2 reads YSYEKL. DNA of the CDR3: TGCGCCAGCAGCCAAGAAATCCGACAGCTGGTGGGAAACACCATATATTTT. Protein sequence: CASSQEIRQLVGNTIYF.

This chain uses TRBV29-1 with TRBJ2-1, with D perhaps TRBD1 (7 bases). The CDR3 is made up of 12 amino acids. Germline V gene data show CDR1 as SQVTM and CDR2 as ANQGSEA. V lost 4 bases and J lost 7, with 11 bases in between. The CDR3 is CSVVRGRNEQFF. As DNA, the CDR3 is TGCAGCGTTGTCAGGGGGAGGAATGAGCAGTTCTTC.

The chain employs TRBV10-1 and TRBJ1-2; D not certain. V was trimmed by 0 bases and J by 2 bases, leaving 4 bases between them. Germline V lookup: CDR1 WNHNN, CDR2 SYGVQD (reference sequence). The CDR3 contains 13 residues. CDR3 loop: CASSESGNYGYTF. CDR3 in DNA: TGCGCCAGCAGTGAGTCAGGGAACTATGGCTACACCTTC.

This clone has just one count. The V call is TRBV9, the J call TRBJ2-7; perhaps D is TRBD1 or TRBD2 (5 bases each). With 0 bases removed from V and 2 bases from J, the gap between germline ends came to 12 bases. The germline CDR1 and CDR2 sequences are SGDLS and YYNGEE. The CDR3 length is 15 residues. The CDR3 is CASSVGGSATYEQYF. The CDR3, as DNA: TGTGCCAGCAGCGTAGGGGGGTCCGCAACCTACGAGCAGTACTTC.

The chain combines TRBV5-1 with TRBJ2-1; TRBD2 aligns across 11 bases. Germline-derived CDR1 and CDR2 are SGHRS and YFSETQ. V trimming: 4 bases; J trimming: 2 bases; junction bases outside the gene matches: 5. CDR3 length: 16 residues. The CDR3 sequence is CASSPVLAGAYNEQFF. CDR3 nucleotide sequence: TGCGCCAGCAGCCCAGTACTAGCGGGGGCCTACAATGAGCAGTTCTTC. Complete variable domain (other parts from reference TRBV5-1 and TRBJ2-1): KAGVTQTPRYLIKTRGQQVTLSCSPISGHRSVSWYQQTPGQGLQFLFEYFSETQRNKGNFPGRFSGRQFSNSRSEMNVSTLELGDSALYLCASSPVLAGAYNEQFFGPGTRLTVL.

V is TRBV19 and J is TRBJ1-5; D may be TRBD1 (6 bases). The CDR3 loop spans 13 amino acids. Trimming took 6 bases from V and 5 from J, leaving 11 bases between them. Germline values: CDR1 LNHDA, CDR2 SQIVND (reference sequence). This CDR3 is CASSVNRDQPQHF. In DNA, the CDR3 is TGTGCCAGTAGCGTCAACAGGGATCAGCCCCAGCATTTT. The full variable domain, in which reference TRBV19 and TRBJ1-5 provide the parts outside the CDR3, is DGGITQSPKYLFRKEGQNVTLSCEQNLNHDAMYWYRQDPGQGLRLIYYSQIVNDFQKGDIAEGYSVSREKKESFPLTVTSAQKNPTAFYLCASSVNRDQPQHFGDGTRLSIL.

This chain joins TRBV15 and TRBJ1-1; no definite D call. The germline gives CDR1 LNHNV, CDR2 YYDKDF (reference sequence). The V gene lost 3 bases and the J gene lost 4 bases, with 9 bases spanning the gap. The CDR3 sequence is 13 residues long. CDR3 nucleotide sequence: TGTGCCACCAGCAGGACGCGGGGCACTGAAGCTTTCTTT. Translation: CATSRTRGTEAFF.

This chain joins TRBV6-6 and TRBJ2-1, with TRBD1 matching 9 bases. This CDR3 spans 14 amino acids. The germline V gene has CDR1 MNHNY and CDR2 SVGAGI (reference sequence). V lost 7 bases and J lost 8; bases outside the gene matches: 9. The chain's CDR3 is CASIETGGRYEQFF. CDR3 in DNA: TGTGCCAGCATAGAAACAGGGGGCAGATATGAGCAGTTCTTC.

The gene calls are TRBV14 and TRBJ2-5, with D possibly matching TRBD1 (6 bases). Trimming removed 2 bases from V and 4 bases from J, with 14 bases in between. This CDR3 comprises 15 residues. Germline assignment: CDR1 SGHDN and CDR2 FVKESK. For the CDR3, the DNA is TGTGCCAGCAGCCAACAGGGGTCCCGTCTAGAGACCCAGTACTTC. As protein: CASSQQGSRLETQYF.

This chain links TRBV7-2 with TRBJ2-7, with no clear D. V lost 2 bases and J lost 6, with 17 bases in between. The CDR3 spans 15 residues. Per the germline V gene, CDR1 is SGHTA and CDR2 is FQGNSA. The CDR3 protein is CASSLTSGPLAEQYF. CDR3 DNA: TGTGCCAGCAGCTTAACGTCAGGCCCTCTGGCCGAGCAGTACTTC.

The V and J genes are TRBV19 and TRBJ1-5; 7 bases align to TRBD1. The germline CDR1 and CDR2 sequences are LNHDA and SQIVND (reference sequence). This CDR3 is 14 amino acids long. With 7 bases clipped from V and 1 base from J, the junction kept 4 bases outside the gene matches. CDR3 in amino acids: CASNPGQSNQPQHF. The CDR3 DNA reads as TGTGCCAGTAATCCGGGACAGAGCAATCAGCCCCAGCATTTT.

This clone was found a few times. In nucleotides, the CDR3 is TGCAGCGTGCGGGACAGGGATACCTACGAGCAGTACTTC. It is translated as CSVRDRDTYEQYF. The chain combines TRBV29-1 with TRBJ2-7; 9 positions agree with TRBD1. The CDR3 loop spans 13 amino acids. From germline, CDR1 is SQVTM and CDR2 ANQGSEA. The junction had 5 bases not matched to a gene; V was cut back by 6 bases and J by 2 bases.

The rearrangement uses TRBV4-1 and TRBJ1-6, with D maybe TRBD1 (5 bases). Trimming shortened V by 7 bases and J by 8 bases, and 15 bases separated the two germline ends. CDR3 length: 14 residues. Germline-derived CDR1 and CDR2 are MGHRA and YSYEKL. The CDR3: CASIRTPGDSPLHF. As DNA, the CDR3 is TGCGCCAGCATCAGGACACCGGGGGATTCACCCCTCCACTTT.

To note about this clone: Germline is not matched at one junction end, which may reflect a read error. The gene calls are TRBV7-2 and TRBJ2-5, with D possibly TRBD2 on 5 matching bases. The CDR3 sequence is 14 residues long. The germline V gene encodes CDR1 SGHTA and CDR2 FQGNSA. In DNA form, the CDR3 reads TGTGCCAGCAGCTTACGGGGTAACCAGGAGACCCAGTACTTC. Translation: CASSLRGNQETQYF.

The rearrangement joins TRBV9 to TRBJ2-1; a weak D match, TRBD2 (7 bases). V was pared by 2 bases and J by 5 bases, with 14 bases between. This CDR3 spans 15 amino acids. Looked up from germline, CDR1 is SGDLS and CDR2 is YYNGEE. The CDR3 bases are TGTGCCAGCAGCGTGGGGGGGCTAGTGGACAATGAGCAGTTCTTC. Protein product: CASSVGGLVDNEQFF. Full variable domain (rest looked up from reference TRBV9 and TRBJ2-1): DSGVTQTPKHLITATGQRVTLRCSPRSGDLSVYWYQQSLDQGLQFLIQYYNGEERAKGNILERFSAQQFPDLHSELNLSSLELGDSALYFCASSVGGLVDNEQFFGPGTRLTVL.

J is TRBJ1-2 and V is TRBV5-4; possible D gene TRBD1, 6 bases. V lost 5 bases and J lost 8, with 28 bases in between. CDR1 is SGHNT, CDR2 YYREEE, per germline (reference sequence). The CDR3 loop spans 17 amino acids. The DNA for the CDR3 is TGTGCCAGCAGTCTCGTCGGCTTAGGACAGCGCCATGGGGGCTACACCTTC. Its translation is CASSLVGLGQRHGGYTF.

V gene TRBV27 combines with J gene TRBJ2-5; TRBD1 agrees at 8 bases. The germline V gene has CDR1 MNHEY and CDR2 SMNVEV (reference sequence). The J segment lost 0 bases and the V segment lost 3 bases, leaving 12 bases of the junction unmatched. The CDR3 is 18 amino acids. CDR3 sequence: CASSFRPMTGAYQETQYF. DNA for the CDR3: TGTGCCAGCAGTTTCCGGCCAATGACAGGGGCGTACCAAGAGACCCAGTACTTC.

This rearrangement joins TRBV5-4 to TRBJ2-5, with a tentative D call TRBD2 (7 bases). Germline CDR1 is SGHNT and CDR2 is YYREEE (reference sequence). Trimming removed 3 bases from V and 5 bases from J, with 11 bases in between. The CDR3 contains 13 residues. CDR3 nucleotide sequence: TGTGCCAGCAGCTCCGGGGGGCGGGAGACCCAGTACTTC. Encoded protein: CASSSGGRETQYF.